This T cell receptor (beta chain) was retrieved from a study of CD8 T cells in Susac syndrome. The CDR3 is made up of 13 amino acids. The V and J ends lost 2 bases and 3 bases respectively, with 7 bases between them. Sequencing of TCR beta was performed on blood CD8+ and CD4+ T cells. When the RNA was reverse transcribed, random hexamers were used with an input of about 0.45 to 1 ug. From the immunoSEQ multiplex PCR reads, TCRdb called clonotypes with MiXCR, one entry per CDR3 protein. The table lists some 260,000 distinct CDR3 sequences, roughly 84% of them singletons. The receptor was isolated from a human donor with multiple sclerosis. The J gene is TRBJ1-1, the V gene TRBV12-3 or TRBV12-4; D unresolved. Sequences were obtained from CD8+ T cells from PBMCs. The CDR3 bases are TGTGCCAGCAGTTTACTCCGGGACACTGAAGCTTTCTTT. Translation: CASSLLRDTEAFF.